Below, 9 T cell receptor beta chains from the same sample are listed, as sequenced in a study of T cells in Graves' hyperthyroidism and ophthalmopathy. It was RNA transcripts that yielded the amplified TCR beta CDR3 regions. RT-PCR in the first round (using the HTBI primer set) targeted the TCR CDR3. TCRdb reanalysed the multiplex PCR reads using MiXCR and keeps one entry per CDR3 protein. The table records 500,000 or so distinct CDR3 sequences, 17% of them present only once. Sequencing was carried out using blood. The receptors originated from a woman aged 18-29 years with Graves' ophthalmopathy.

This clonotype was found many times. The chain recombines TRBV7-9 with TRBJ2-7; tentative D call: TRBD2 (5 bases). V was trimmed by 5 bases and J by 2 bases, leaving 10 bases between them. The germline V gene encodes CDR1 SEHNR and CDR2 FQNEAQ (reference sequence). The CDR3 is made up of 13 amino acids. This CDR3 is CASSGETAYEQYF. The CDR3 nucleotides read TGTGCCAGCAGCGGGGAGACCGCCTACGAGCAGTACTTC. The entire variable domain, with the rest obtained from reference TRBV7-9 and TRBJ2-7, is as follows: DTGVSQNPRHKITKRGQNVTFRCDPISEHNRLYWYRQTLGQGPEFLTYFQNEAQLEKSRLLSDRFSAERPKGSFSTLEIQRTEQGDSAMYLCASSGETAYEQYFGPGTRLTVT.

The V call is TRBV6-5, the J call TRBJ2-2; the match to TRBD2 covers 12 bases. The CDR3 totals 17 residues. Germline-derived CDR1 and CDR2 are MNHEY and SVGAGI. The junction had 6 bases not matched to a gene; V was cut back by 2 bases and J by 5 bases. This chain's CDR3 is CASSYPSGGEETGELFF. The CDR3 nucleotides read TGTGCCAGCAGTTACCCTAGCGGGGGGGAGGAGACCGGGGAGCTGTTTTTT.

The CDR3 reads CASSTGQTPLYGYTF. Written as DNA, the CDR3 is TGCGCCAGCAGCACCGGACAGACTCCCCTCTATGGCTACACCTTC. The chain combines TRBV5-1 with TRBJ1-2; tentatively, D is TRBD1 (6 bases). V was shortened by 4 bases and J by 4 bases, with 17 bases between the two germline ends. Germline-derived CDR1 and CDR2 are SGHRS and YFSETQ. This CDR3 is built from 15 residues. The variable domain in full, with the rest retrieved from reference TRBV5-1 and TRBJ1-2, is KAGVTQTPRYLIKTRGQQVTLSCSPISGHRSVSWYQQTPGQGLQFLFEYFSETQRNKGNFPGRFSGRQFSNSRSEMNVSTLELGDSALYLCASSTGQTPLYGYTFGSGTRLTVV.

V gene TRBV6-1 combines with J gene TRBJ2-7; perhaps TRBD1 as D (6 bases). The CDR3 extends over 16 amino acids. Germline CDR1 is MNHNS and CDR2 is SASEGT. V was shortened by 6 bases and J by 5 bases, with 23 bases between the two germline ends. The CDR3 nucleotides are TGTGCCAGCAGCGAGGGCCCTGTCCCCAGGGGCCACGAGCAGTACTTC. It yields the protein CASSEGPVPRGHEQYF.

This clonotype was seen ten or more times. The chain uses TRBV28 and TRBJ1-2; possibly TRBD1 for D (5 bases). Trimming left V 3 bases short and J 3 bases short, with 8 bases between. This CDR3 contains 13 residues. Germline V lookup: CDR1 MDHEN, CDR2 SYDVKM. The CDR3 nucleotides are TGTGCCAGCAGTTTCTGGGACGACTATGGCTACACCTTC. Its translation is CASSFWDDYGYTF.

This clonotype was seen at least ten times. The CDR3 region has the DNA TGCGCCAGCATTGAGGGACAGGGCCTCAGCACTGAAGCTTTCTTT. Translating it yields CASIEGQGLSTEAFF. V gene TRBV4-1 combines with J gene TRBJ1-1; 9 bases agree with TRBD1. The ends lost 7 bases at V and 4 bases at J; junction bases unmatched: 10. Germline V gene data show CDR1 as MGHRA and CDR2 as YSYEKL. This CDR3 comprises 15 residues.

This clonotype was seen ten or more times. The V gene is TRBV5-8, the J gene TRBJ2-1; no clear D gene. Deletions cut 0 bases from V and 7 bases from J, with 11 bases between. The CDR3 loop spans 14 amino acids. The germline CDR1 and CDR2 sequences are SGHTS and YDEGEE. The CDR3 spells CASSLGPERNEQFF. The CDR3 DNA follows: TGTGCCAGCAGCTTGGGCCCCGAACGGAATGAGCAGTTCTTC.

The J gene is TRBJ2-1, the V gene TRBV5-1, with D maybe TRBD1 (5 bases). CDR1 and CDR2 (germline): SGHRS, YFSETQ. V was cut by 4 bases and J by 2 bases, with 13 bases left in between. The CDR3 totals 15 residues. DNA of the CDR3: TGCGCCAGCAGCACCGGCCAGGGTGCCTACAATGAGCAGTTCTTC. Translating gives CASSTGQGAYNEQFF.

This clonotype has ten or more counts. The chain recombines TRBV28 with TRBJ1-5; 11 nucleotides align to TRBD1. Germline CDR1 is MDHEN and CDR2 is SYDVKM. Unmatched junction bases numbered 10, after V lost 6 bases and J lost 6 bases. This CDR3 region has 16 residues. CDR3 DNA: TGTGCCAGCAGCTATGCCGGGACAGGGGGGATTCAGCCCCAGCATTTT. Its protein product is CASSYAGTGGIQPQHF.